This TCR beta chain stems from a study of T cell responses to AZD1222 COVID-19 vaccine. Sequencing was performed with immunoSEQ multiplex PCR; in TCRdb, only in-frame clones are kept and a portion is missing. The sample has approximately 190,000 clones; approximately 92% are singletons. Study-wide results and caveats: Only after the peak T cell response were repertoires sampled. With two AZD1222 doses given, Spike-specific TCR breadth and depth both rose.

As concerns this clone: The antigen remains unidentified.

Trimming pared 0 bases from V and 8 bases from J, leaving 11 bases between. Germline V gene sequence: CDR1 MNHEY, CDR2 SMNVEV (reference sequence). This CDR3 is 15 amino acids long. This chain links TRBV27 with TRBJ1-6; no firm D call. The sequencing here drew on peripheral blood, taken on day 0 of AZD1222 vaccination. The TCR sequence derives from an adult in good health. CDR3 loop: CASSLSRPRDSPLHF. CDR3 coding DNA: TGTGCCAGCAGTTTATCAAGGCCTAGGGATTCACCCCTCCACTTT.